The clone carrying this TCR beta chain was seen just once. The antigen is unknown. The data were obtained in a study of cytomegalovirus exposure and HLA in healthy donors. Whole-study results and caveats: Common viral pathogens were later found to be apparently linked to several of the most significant clusters.

The germline gives CDR1 LNHDA, CDR2 SQIVND (reference sequence). V shed 6 bases and J 4 bases; nucleotides not matched to a gene: 8. This CDR3 is built from 15 residues. PCR was performed using 60 Vbeta and 13 Jbeta primers. Authors' analysis steps: The authors later counted roughly 76 million unique TCR beta chains, 9.5 million to 13 million of them shared. Method: immunoSEQ multiplex PCR; TCRdb's copy keeps in-frame clones and lacks some. V and J calls and clone size come straight from that table; D and trimming were deduced from the DNA. The sample consists of roughly 140,000 clones, around three quarters of them appearing once.

V usage is TRBV19 and J usage is TRBJ2-3; 9 nucleotides match TRBD2. The sample consisted of PBMCs. The receptor comes from a man aged 25 to 40 in good health and CMV-seronegative. The CDR3 nucleotides read TGTGCCAGTAGGGGGCGGGGGGGTCAGGCAGATACGCAGTATTTT. It yields the protein CASRGRGGQADTQYF.